The 24 T cell receptor beta chains below all came from one sample that was sequenced in a study of blood T cell repertoires in COVID-19. The method was immunoSEQ multiplex PCR; TCRdb's version includes in-frame clones alone and lacks a portion of them. The table has roughly 63,000 clones, over 70% seen once. Sequenced material: peripheral blood. All receptors come from a human donor in a cohort sampled during active COVID-19.

This chain joins TRBV5-6 and TRBJ2-5; D might be TRBD2 (6 bases). Germline V gene lookup returns CDR1 SGHDT and CDR2 YYEEEE. This CDR3 has 16 residues. The V end lost 4 bases, the J end lost 7 bases, and 23 bases lay between the germline ends. The CDR3 coding sequence is TGTGCCAGCAGCCAGAGGACTATAAACCCTTTAGGGACCCAGTACTTC. It yields the protein CASSQRTINPLGTQYF.

The genes are TRBV30 and TRBJ1-6; the D gene is possibly TRBD1 (5 bases). Germline-derived CDR1 and CDR2 are GTSNPN and SVGIG (reference sequence). The CDR3 has 14 residues. V was shortened by 7 bases and J by 0 bases, with 10 bases between the two germline ends. The DNA of the CDR3 is TGTGCCTCCGGTGACAGCTCCTATAATTCACCCCTCCACTTT. This sequence encodes CASGDSSYNSPLHF. The variable domain in full, with the rest retrieved from reference TRBV30 and TRBJ1-6, is SQTIHQWPATLVQPVGSPLSLECTVEGTSNPNLYWYRQAAGRGLQLLFYSVGIGQISSEVPQNLSASRPQDRQFILSSKKLLLSDSGFYLCASGDSSYNSPLHFGNGTRLTVT.

In its sample, this clone was seen a few times. The chain carries TRBV7-3 and TRBJ1-1, with a weak D call TRBD1 (5 bases). CDR1 and CDR2 from the germline V gene are SGHTA and FQGTGA. The CDR3 is made up of 13 amino acids. Trimming cost V 3 bases and J 3 bases, with 8 bases left between them. DNA of the CDR3: TGTGCCAGCAGCTTGGGGGAGGACACTGAAGCTTTCTTT. Translation gives CASSLGEDTEAFF.

The chain combines TRBV9 with TRBJ2-7; the match to TRBD2 covers 9 bases. The CDR3 covers 16 residues. Per the germline V gene, CDR1 is SGDLS and CDR2 is YYNGEE. With 0 bases clipped from V and 5 bases from J, the junction kept 9 bases outside the gene matches. This CDR3 reads CASSVELAGSLNEQYF. DNA for the CDR3: TGTGCCAGCAGCGTAGAGCTAGCGGGGTCTCTAAACGAGCAGTACTTC.

The CDR3 protein is CASSFLAGAPSYEQYF. CDR3 bases: TGTGCCAGCAGTTTTCTAGCGGGAGCCCCCTCCTACGAGCAGTACTTC. This chain connects TRBV28 to TRBJ2-7, with 10 bases fitting TRBD2. The CDR3 covers 16 residues. V trimming: 3 bases; J trimming: 0 bases; junction bases outside the gene matches: 5. The germline gives CDR1 MDHEN, CDR2 SYDVKM.

The chain is built from TRBV5-1 and TRBJ2-1, with 9 bases matching TRBD2. The J segment lost 7 bases and the V segment lost 3 bases, leaving 5 bases of the junction unmatched. Germline V gives CDR1 SGHRS, CDR2 YFSETQ. CDR3 size: 14 residues. The CDR3 sequence: CASSSGGRDNEQFF. CDR3 in DNA: TGCGCCAGCAGCTCCGGCGGGAGGGATAATGAGCAGTTCTTC.

By sample share, this clone is large. The chain combines TRBV6-4 with TRBJ2-3; a possible D gene is TRBD2 (6 bases). Germline loops: CDR1 MRHNA, CDR2 SNTAGT. Trimming left V 2 bases short and J 0 bases short, with 6 bases between. The CDR3 loop spans 14 amino acids. CDR3 loop: CASSDGTSTDTQYF. The CDR3 coding sequence is TGTGCCAGCAGTGACGGGACTAGCACAGATACGCAGTATTTT.

The chain combines TRBV11-2 with TRBJ2-7, with TRBD1 as a possible D gene (6 bases). Germline CDR1 is SGHAT and CDR2 is FQNNGV. There are 17 residues in the CDR3. The ends were cut back, 7 bases at V and 0 bases at J, with 22 bases in the middle. This CDR3 reads CASNRMGVGASSYEQYF. In DNA form, the CDR3 reads TGTGCCAGCAACCGAATGGGGGTGGGGGCTAGCTCCTACGAGCAGTACTTC.

The chain has TRBV18 and TRBJ1-4; D might be TRBD1 (5 bases). Deletions cut 4 bases from V and 0 bases from J, with 9 bases between. The V gene's germline CDR1 is KGHSH and CDR2 LQKENI. The CDR3 loop spans 15 amino acids. In DNA form, the CDR3 reads TGTGCCAGCTCACAACAGGACACAACTAATGAAAAACTGTTTTTT. Encoded protein: CASSQQDTTNEKLFF.

The rearrangement uses TRBV3-1 (or the pseudogene TRBV3-2) and TRBJ1-4, with 8 bases fitting TRBD1. Germline V gives CDR1 LGHDT, CDR2 YNNKEL (reference sequence). After removal of 4 bases from V and 5 bases from J, the junction contained 3 bases not matched to a gene. The CDR3 spans 14 residues. In DNA, the CDR3 is TGTGCCAGCAGCCGACAGGGGCAGAATGAAAAACTGTTTTTT. It specifies CASSRQGQNEKLFF.

This clone has only a few counts. Different DNA sequences within this sample yield the same CDR3. The chain couples TRBV28 to TRBJ1-2; the match to TRBD1 covers 8 bases. Germline CDR1 and CDR2: MDHEN and SYDVKM. J lost 6 bases, V lost 6 bases, and 6 bases had no gene match. The CDR3 loop spans 13 amino acids. CDR3 coding DNA: TGTGCCAGCAGCCTAGGACAGGGTAATGGCTACACCTTC. Encoded protein: CASSLGQGNGYTF.

This clone showed up just once. This rearrangement joins TRBV6-4 to TRBJ1-5; the D is unclear. V lost 5 bases, J lost 0 bases, and 20 bases lay in between. This CDR3 spans 18 amino acids. CDR1 is MRHNA, CDR2 SNTAGT, per germline. The CDR3 is CASSTRTSFGYSNQPQHF. In DNA form, the CDR3 reads TGTGCCAGCAGTACCCGGACTTCATTCGGCTATAGCAATCAGCCCCAGCATTTT.

The rearrangement uses TRBV10-2 and TRBJ1-1, with D perhaps matching TRBD1 (5 bases). The CDR3 length is 13 residues. The V gene's germline CDR1 is WSHSY and CDR2 SAAADI. V was cut by 5 bases and J by 0 bases, with 7 bases left in between. CDR3 residues: CASSQTVNTEAFF. The CDR3 DNA is TGCGCCAGCAGTCAGACAGTGAACACTGAAGCTTTCTTT.

The V call is TRBV10-3, the J call TRBJ1-1, with 10 bases identical to TRBD1. CDR1 is ENHRY, CDR2 SYGVKD, per germline. The ends lost 10 bases at V and 5 bases at J; junction bases unmatched: 7. The CDR3 extends over 13 amino acids. The CDR3 protein is CATRDRGRTEAFF. The DNA for the CDR3 is TGTGCCACCCGGGACAGGGGAAGGACTGAAGCTTTCTTT.

The V gene is TRBV29-1, the J gene TRBJ1-2; no firm D call. Trimming stripped 5 bases from V and 0 bases from J, with 16 bases between. Germline V lookup: CDR1 SQVTM, CDR2 ANQGSEA. The CDR3 contains 15 residues. The CDR3 protein is CSVTSRRTTNYGYTF. The CDR3 DNA reads TGCAGCGTTACATCAAGGCGAACTACTAACTATGGCTACACCTTC.

V usage is TRBV28 and J usage is TRBJ1-6, with D hard to call. Per the germline V gene, CDR1 is MDHEN and CDR2 is SYDVKM. The CDR3 extends over 14 amino acids. V gave up 4 bases and J gave up 10 bases, with 14 bases separating them. CDR3 region: CASSSEGWGSPLHF. In DNA form, the CDR3 reads TGTGCCAGCAGTTCGGAGGGTTGGGGATCACCCCTCCACTTT.

The genes are TRBV9 and TRBJ1-5, with a possible D match to TRBD1 (5 bases). The length of the CDR3 is 14 residues. Germline V gene sequence: CDR1 SGDLS, CDR2 YYNGEE. The germline V and J ends were trimmed by 3 bases and 8 bases, with 15 bases remaining between them. The CDR3 here is CASSGSPGQEPQHF. CDR3 DNA sequence: TGTGCCAGCAGCGGCTCCCCAGGGCAGGAGCCCCAGCATTTT.

The chain carries TRBV3-1 (or the pseudogene TRBV3-2) and TRBJ2-7; no reliable D call. This CDR3 region has 13 residues. V lost 4 bases and J 2 bases, leaving 9 bases between the germline ends. Germline-derived CDR1 and CDR2 are LGHDT and YNNKEL (reference sequence). The CDR3 here is CASSLGAPYEQYF. For the CDR3, the DNA is TGTGCCAGCAGCCTTGGAGCCCCCTACGAGCAGTACTTC.

This clone was observed a few times. The chain carries TRBV28 and TRBJ1-2; D might be TRBD1 (5 bases). This CDR3 spans 13 amino acids. The germline V gene encodes CDR1 MDHEN and CDR2 SYDVKM. Trimming cost V 5 bases and J 1 base, with 8 bases left between them. This chain's CDR3 is CASSRQINYGYTF. The CDR3 coding sequence is TGTGCCAGCAGTCGACAGATTAACTATGGCTACACCTTC.

This clone was detected only a few times. Written as DNA, the CDR3 is TGCGCCAGCAGCTCTGTAAATAGCGGGAGTCGGGCCGGGGAGCTGTTTTTT. Amino acid sequence: CASSSVNSGSRAGELFF. The gene calls are TRBV5-1 and TRBJ2-2, with TRBD2 matching over 9 bases. J gave up 6 bases and V 3 bases, and 12 bases lay outside the gene matches. Germline V CDR1 and CDR2: SGHRS, YFSETQ. The CDR3 sequence is 17 residues long.

The genes are TRBV7-9 and TRBJ2-3; no clear D gene. Germline CDR1 and CDR2: SEHNR and FQNEAQ (reference sequence). V lost 2 bases and J lost 0, with 9 bases in between. CDR3 size: 15 residues. CDR3 loop: CASSLFGHSTDTQYF. The CDR3 bases are TGTGCCAGCAGCTTATTTGGGCATAGCACAGATACGCAGTATTTT.

The rearrangement joins TRBV4-3 to TRBJ2-7; tentative D call: TRBD1 (6 bases). Germline loops: CDR1 LGHNA, CDR2 YSLEER. The CDR3 consists of 15 residues. Trimming took 2 bases from V and 7 from J, leaving 18 bases between them. CDR3: CASSQTRTGSQEQYF. The CDR3 DNA sequence: TGCGCCAGCAGCCAAACCCGAACAGGGTCACAGGAGCAGTACTTC.

This clone was recorded once. This chain joins TRBV5-1 and TRBJ1-1; possible D gene TRBD1, 6 bases. Germline CDR1 reads SGHRS; CDR2 reads YFSETQ. This CDR3 is 13 amino acids long. The V and J ends lost 0 bases and 5 bases respectively, with 8 bases between them. The CDR3 loop reads CASSLGGLTEAFF. In nucleotides, the CDR3 is TGCGCCAGCAGCTTGGGGGGGCTAACTGAAGCTTTCTTT.

The rearrangement uses TRBV19 and TRBJ1-4, with 7 bases lining up with TRBD1. The CDR3 is made up of 14 amino acids. V gave up 6 bases and J gave up 5 bases; unmatched junction bases: 6. Germline assignment: CDR1 LNHDA and CDR2 SQIVND (reference sequence). DNA of the CDR3: TGTGCCAGTAGAAAACAGGGGAGAAATGAAAAACTGTTTTTT. Translated: CASRKQGRNEKLFF. Looking up the rest from reference TRBV19 and TRBJ1-4 gives the full variable domain: DGGITQSPKYLFRKEGQNVTLSCEQNLNHDAMYWYRQDPGQGLRLIYYSQIVNDFQKGDIAEGYSVSREKKESFPLTVTSAQKNPTAFYLCASRKQGRNEKLFFGSGTQLSVL.